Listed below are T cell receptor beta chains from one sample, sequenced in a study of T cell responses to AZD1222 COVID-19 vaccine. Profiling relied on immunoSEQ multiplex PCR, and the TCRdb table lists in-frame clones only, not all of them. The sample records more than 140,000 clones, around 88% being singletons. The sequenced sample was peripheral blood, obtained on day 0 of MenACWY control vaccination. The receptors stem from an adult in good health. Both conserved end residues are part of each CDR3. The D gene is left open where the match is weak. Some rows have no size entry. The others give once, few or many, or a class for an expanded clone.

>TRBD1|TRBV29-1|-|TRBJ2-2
CSVGQGQGPGELFF
TGCAGCGTGGGGCAGGGACAGGGGCCCGGGGAGCTGTTTTTT
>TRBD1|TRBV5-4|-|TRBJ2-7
CASSPGGQGVYEQYF
TGTGCCAGCAGCCCAGGGGGACAGGGGGTTTACGAGCAGTACTTC
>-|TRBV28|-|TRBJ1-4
CASSLRPSEKLFF
TGTGCCAGCAGTTTACGCCCCAGTGAAAAACTGTTTTTT
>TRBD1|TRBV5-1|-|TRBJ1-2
CASSLWQGVGYGYTF
TGCGCCAGCAGCTTGTGGCAGGGGGTAGGCTATGGCTACACCTTC
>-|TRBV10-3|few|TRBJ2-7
CAISASRTEKRGQYF
TGTGCCATCAGTGCTTCTAGGACCGAAAAACGGGGGCAGTACTTC
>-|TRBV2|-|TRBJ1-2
CASRGDLPGGYTF
TGTGCCAGCAGGGGGGACCTCCCGGGGGGCTACACCTTC
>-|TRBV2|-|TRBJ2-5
CASMGQGGGTQYF
TGTGCCAGCATGGGACAAGGGGGGGGGACCCAGTACTTC
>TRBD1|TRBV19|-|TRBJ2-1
CASTPWTGGHNEQFF
TGTGCCAGTACCCCCTGGACAGGGGGCCACAATGAGCAGTTCTTC
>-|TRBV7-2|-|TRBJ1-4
CASSLDGTFVEKLFF
TGTGCCAGCAGCTTAGACGGGACCTTTGTTGAAAAACTGTTTTTT
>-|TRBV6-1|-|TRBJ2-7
CASSEALGAGSYEQYF
TGTGCCAGCAGTGAAGCGCTGGGGGCGGGATCCTACGAGCAGTACTTC
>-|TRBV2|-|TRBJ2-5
CASSLSETQYF
TGTGCCAGCAGTCTCTCCGAGACCCAGTACTTC
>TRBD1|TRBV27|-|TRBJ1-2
CASSFLQGDGYTF
TGTGCCAGCAGTTTCCTCCAGGGGGACGGCTACACCTTC
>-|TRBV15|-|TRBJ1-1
CATSRETQGGTEAFF
TGTGCCACCAGCAGAGAGACCCAGGGTGGGACTGAAGCTTTCTTT
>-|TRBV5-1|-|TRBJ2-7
CASSLSTPAYEQYF
TGCGCCAGCAGCTTGTCGACTCCAGCCTACGAGCAGTACTTC
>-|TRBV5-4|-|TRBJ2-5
CASSVDESETQYF
TGTGCCAGCAGCGTAGACGAAAGCGAGACCCAGTACTTC
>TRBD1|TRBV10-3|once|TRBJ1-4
CAISDSTGKNEKLFF
TGTGCCATCAGTGACTCGACAGGGAAAAATGAAAAACTGTTTTTT
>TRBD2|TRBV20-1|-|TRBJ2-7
CSASAGVRNEQYF
TGCAGTGCTAGTGCGGGGGTTAGGAACGAGCAGTACTTC
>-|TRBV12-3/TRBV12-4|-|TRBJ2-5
CASRTGGQETQYF
TGTGCCAGCAGGACTGGAGGGCAAGAGACCCAGTACTTC
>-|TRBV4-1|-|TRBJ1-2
CASSPLGQGKGYTF
TGCGCCAGCAGCCCCCTGGGGCAGGGGAAAGGCTACACCTTC
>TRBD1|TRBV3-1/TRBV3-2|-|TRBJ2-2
CASSRLQGLGGELFF
TGTGCCAGCAGCCGCCTACAGGGGTTGGGCGGGGAGCTGTTTTTT
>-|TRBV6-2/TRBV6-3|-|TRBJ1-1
CASSSGGPVGLNTEAFF
TGTGCCAGCAGTTCAGGAGGCCCCGTTGGATTGAACACTGAAGCTTTCTTT
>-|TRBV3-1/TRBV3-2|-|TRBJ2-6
CASSQTGANVLTF
TGTGCCAGCAGCCAGACTGGGGCCAACGTCCTGACTTTC
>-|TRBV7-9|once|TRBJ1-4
CASSLEAKLFF
TGTGCCAGCAGCTTAGAAGCAAAACTGTTTTTT
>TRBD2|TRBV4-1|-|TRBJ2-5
CASSQVERGGRETQYF
TGCGCCAGCAGCCAAGTAGAACGGGGGGGCCGCGAGACCCAGTACTTC
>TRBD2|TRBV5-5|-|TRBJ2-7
CASTRSLAGGDEQYF
TGTGCCAGCACCCGATCTCTAGCGGGGGGTGACGAGCAGTACTTC
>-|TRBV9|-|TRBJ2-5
CASSVGSGQETQYF
TGTGCCAGCAGCGTAGGCTCTGGACAAGAGACCCAGTACTTC
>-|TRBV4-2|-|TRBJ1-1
CASRPPAQGTLGSTEAFF
TGTGCCAGCAGGCCACCGGCGCAGGGGACGTTAGGGAGCACTGAAGCTTTCTTT